This TCR beta chain was obtained from a study of blood T cells in healthy people across ages (dated by TCRdb to 2014 to 2015). Context from the whole study: In model experiments, template switching captured about one uniquely barcoded TCR beta cDNA molecule for every two T cells. The donors were divided into four age groups: young (average 16 years), middle-aged (about 40), aged (approximately 59) and long-lived (about 79). The study measured age-related changes in TCR beta repertoire diversity using deep sequencing normalized with unique cDNA molecular identifiers. To avoid experimental bias, donors of different ages were randomly spread across the sequencing lanes. Using the same blood draw, the study looked at two additional independent replicas of 1 million unique cDNA reads for two donors, one aged 18 to 30 and the other aged 80 or older.

Donors were a few dozen systemically healthy Caucasian individuals from Russia aged roughly 6 to 90 years. Each donor gave roughly 11 milliliters of peripheral blood, drawn into EDTA-treated Vacutainer tubes. PBMCs were isolated by Ficoll-Paque density-gradient centrifugation, with at least 7 million obtained per sample. Total RNA was extracted from PBMCs with Trizol reagent, with at least 6 micrograms obtained per sample. Naive CD45RAhigh/CD27high T cell percentages were measured by flow cytometry on a PBMC aliquot from every donor. The library relied on 5' RACE. TCRdb names Illumina HiSeq 2500 as the instrument used. The second PCR ran for about 6 to 12 cycles and used a J-beta primer mix along with a sample-barcoded 5' primer. A unique molecular identifier was introduced onto each TCR beta cDNA molecule by a template-switch 5' adaptor carrying 12 random nucleotides. At least 3 million CDR3-containing paired-end reads were obtained from each sample. The Mint cDNA synthesis kit, primed by a TRBC-specific oligonucleotide, was used to synthesize first-strand cDNA from all RNA. Following uracil-DNA glycosylase treatment, all cDNA underwent a first 18-cycle PCR with the universal primers M1SS and BC2_uni_R. Processing in the source paper ran as follows. For normalization, 1 million high-quality reads were randomly selected from each sample, with every read carrying a distinct molecular identifier. Reads with shared molecular identifiers were discarded instead of being binned into consensus sequences. CDR3 identification, clonotype clustering and error correction used MiTCR with a Q25 quality threshold and the strictest error-elimination algorithm. A nonparametric unseen species model with Euler transformation was used to estimate a lower bound on total TCR beta diversity. TCRdb redid the processing of the public reads, applying fastp at Q25 and MiXCR, and retained in-frame beta chains. Each entry is one CDR3 protein sequence, shown with its most common DNA and genes. Clone size and V and J calls follow TCRdb, not the original study. This sample gives roughly 1.5 million distinct CDR3 sequences in total; 42% of them show up just once. Around 4% of the sample lies in the top ten.

Only a few counts were recorded for this clonotype. What antigen it recognizes has not been identified. Qualities for individual bases were not recorded, and no much larger clone is one base off. Study-wide findings and limitations: Compared with the aged group, the long-lived group had more naive CD4+ T cells, fewer expanded clones and increased TCR diversity, suggesting age selection. The CMV infection status of donors was not known, potentially confounding age-related changes in expanded clonotypes. Estimates of total diversity based on one million sequenced T cells were considered lower bounds and underestimates. Since profiling was done on bulk unsorted PBMCs, naive and antigen-experienced compartments could not be conclusively compared. Observed TCR beta diversity per million T cells fell roughly linearly with age, and a significant reduction was already apparent by age around 39. The percentage of naive T cells measured by flow cytometry correlated strongly with observed TCR beta diversity.

What was sequenced was blood. This receptor was identified in a woman between 18 and 29 years old in good health.

The CDR3 amino acid sequence is: CASSLAGLAGGPHEQFF. DNA sequence: TGTGCCAGCAGCTTAGCGGGACTAGCGGGAGGGCCCCATGAGCAGTTCTTC. Rearrangement joined TRBV7-2 to TRBJ2-1, and TRBD2 aligns with 16 junction nucleotides. CDR1 and CDR2 are drawn from the germline V gene: SGHTA, FQGNSA. The junction shows trimming of 0 bases on V and 8 bases on J, and the gene matches do not reach 4 bases of it. The CDR3 measures 17 amino acids from cysteine to phenylalanine. The read is trimmed to its CDR3 DNA, 51 bases read in frame from base 1.